This T cell receptor beta chain was retrieved from a study of regulatory T cells in long-lasting Graves disease. Findings and limits, study-wide: Gene preferences differed: TRBV28, TRBJ1-2, TRBJ2-5 in persistent cases.

Time point of the sample: newly diagnosed GD, antithyroid drugs for less than 3 months. From PBMCs, RNA was extracted and then used to make the TCR library. Diagnosing Graves' disease relied on the American Thyroid Association guidelines. There are 12 residues in the CDR3. V was cut by 7 bases and J by 0 bases, with 7 bases left in between. Per the germline V gene, CDR1 is DFQATT and CDR2 is SNEGSKA (reference sequence). This clonotype was detected a few times. Its antigen remains unknown. Through Arm-PCR of CDR3 regions and iRepertoire HTBI primers, TCR beta libraries were built. TCRdb re-called the multiplex PCR reads through MiXCR, storing one row per CDR3 protein. The table records about 400,000 distinct CDR3 sequences, 15% of them present only once. The same data also went into a second study, on T cells in Graves' hyperthyroidism and ophthalmopathy.

The chain joins TRBV20-1 to TRBJ1-5, with D uncertain. This receptor was obtained from a woman in her forties with Graves disease. Specimen: peripheral blood mononuclear cells (PBMCs), collected at new diagnosis, from a patient treated with antithyroid drugs. CDR3: CSGKGSNQPQHF. The CDR3 DNA is TGCAGTGGGAAGGGTAGCAATCAGCCCCAGCATTTT.